This T cell receptor (beta chain) was sequenced in a study of CD8 T cells in ankylosing spondylitis. In the case of this clonotype: Its antigen is unidentified.

The CDR3 spans 15 residues. Trimming left V 5 bases short and J 0 bases short, with 14 bases between. Per the germline V gene, CDR1 is SEHNR and CDR2 is FQNEAQ (reference sequence). As the method for making TCR beta libraries, quantitative 5'-RACE with molecular barcodes was used. Via MiXCR, TCRdb re-called the 5' RACE reads, giving one row per CDR3 protein. The table has about 130,000 distinct CDR3 sequences, 15% to 20% seen once. Whole-study results and caveats: A motif in TCR beta, a set of eight highly homologous variants, appeared characteristic of ankylosing spondylitis blood. Disease-associated clones were CD8+ and fairly uncommon in peripheral blood. Disease-linked clones reportedly concentrated significantly in matched ankylosing spondylitis synovial fluid. Earlier reports found some motif variants in synovial fluid and blood in reactive arthritis.

The sample comprised blood, either unsorted or a sorted T cell fraction (not recorded which). The rearrangement joins TRBV7-9 to TRBJ2-7; possibly TRBD1 or TRBD2 for D (6 bases each). The sequence was collected from a male donor with ankylosing spondylitis. For the CDR3, the DNA is TGTGCCAGCAGCCAGGGGACTGCGAGCTCCTACGAGCAGTACTTC. Its translation is CASSQGTASSYEQYF.